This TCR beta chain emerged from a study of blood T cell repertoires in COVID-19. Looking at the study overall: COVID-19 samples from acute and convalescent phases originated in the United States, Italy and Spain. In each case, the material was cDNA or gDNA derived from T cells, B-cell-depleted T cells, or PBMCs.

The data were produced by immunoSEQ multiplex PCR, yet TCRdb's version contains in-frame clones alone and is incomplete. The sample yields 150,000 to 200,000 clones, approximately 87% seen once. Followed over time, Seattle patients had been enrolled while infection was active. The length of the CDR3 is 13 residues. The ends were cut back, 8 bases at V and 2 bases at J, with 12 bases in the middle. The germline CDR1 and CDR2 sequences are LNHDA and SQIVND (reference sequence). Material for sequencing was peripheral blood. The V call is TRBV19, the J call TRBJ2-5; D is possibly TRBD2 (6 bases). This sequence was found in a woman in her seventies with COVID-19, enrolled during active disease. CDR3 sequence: CASQRGWQETQYF. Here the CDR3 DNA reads TGTGCCAGTCAACGGGGGTGGCAAGAGACCCAGTACTTC.